This TCR beta chain originates from a study of molecular identifiers for immune sequencing clone quantification. In the case of this clonotype: What it binds is unknown. The junction and the germline gene differ at one end; a read error may be behind it.

TCRdb reanalysed the PCR reads using MiXCR and keeps one entry per CDR3 protein. The profile covers fewer than 100,000 distinct CDR3 sequences, with roughly 23% appearing a single time and roughly 1% taken by the ten largest. Study results and caveats: Clone sizes that are highly expanded could be underestimated when identical TCR molecules share a barcode.

This CDR3 is 15 amino acids long. Germline V gene sequence: CDR1 SEHNR, CDR2 FQNEAQ (reference sequence). Sequencing was performed on naive CD8+ T cells from blood, with Jurkat cell RNA spiked in. Sample subset: FACS-sorted CD8+CD4-CCR7+CD45RA+ naive T cells. The sequence was obtained from a human donor in good health. Some libraries in this study had Jurkat cell RNA spiked in. V gene TRBV7-9 combines with J gene TRBJ1-1; D unclear. The CDR3 protein is CAGSFLTPVNTEAFF. The CDR3 region has the DNA TGTGCCGGCAGCTTCCTCACACCCGTGAACACTGAAGCTTTCTTT.